This T cell receptor (beta chain) was found in a study of shared clonotypes between healthy human individuals. Remarks on this clone: Its cognate antigen is unknown. The sample has other DNA sequences that encode this CDR3 too.

Broader study findings: The authors sampled blood alone, and tissue repertoires likely differ. Relative to their counterparts shared across all four donors, non-shared clonotypes exhibited diminished generation probabilities. Few donors restricted represented genetic and exposure-history diversity.

V was cut by 0 bases and J by 1 base, with 7 bases left in between. The CDR3 length is 14 residues. The germline V gene has CDR1 SGHRS and CDR2 YFSETQ. Clones were read by immunoSEQ multiplex PCR, and TCRdb kept only the in-frame ones, dropping some. The data show roughly 1.4 million clones, roughly 98.5% seen once. What was sequenced was naive CD4+ T cells sorted from blood. Indicated subset: CD45RA+ positively selected. The origin of this receptor is a man in his thirties or forties in good health. This chain uses TRBV5-1 with TRBJ2-5, with D possibly TRBD1 on 5 matching bases. The CDR3 nucleotides read TGCGCCAGCAGCTTGGACAGGTTCCAAGAGACCCAGTACTTC. This gives the protein CASSLDRFQETQYF. Drawing the rest from reference TRBV5-1 and TRBJ2-5, the complete variable domain is KAGVTQTPRYLIKTRGQQVTLSCSPISGHRSVSWYQQTPGQGLQFLFEYFSETQRNKGNFPGRFSGRQFSNSRSEMNVSTLELGDSALYLCASSLDRFQETQYFGPGTRLLVL.